This is a list of T cell receptor beta chains from one sample in a study of cytomegalovirus exposure and HLA in healthy donors. Assay: immunoSEQ multiplex PCR; the TCRdb copy retains only in-frame clones and omits some. The data contain 55,000 to 80,000 clones, 82% of them singletons. The specimen sequenced was PBMCs. Every receptor here comes from a man aged 18 to 35 in good health and CMV-seronegative. The CDR3 runs from the conserved cysteine through the conserved F or W. Each record gives: D gene, J gene, V gene, clone size, CDR3 DNA, CDR3 protein. D genes are given only for firm matches. The size entry is marked missing in some rows and otherwise reads once, few, many or a size class.

NA TRBJ1-1 TRBV7-8 NA TGTGCCAGCAGTACCCGGGTTGGCCATGGCACTGAAGCTTTCTTT CASSTRVGHGTEAFF
TRBD1 TRBJ1-2 TRBV7-2 NA TGTGCCAGCAGCTTGAGGACAGGGGACTTTGGTGGCTACACCTTC CASSLRTGDFGGYTF
NA TRBJ1-1 TRBV20-1 NA TGCAGTCAACTTAAGGAGACTGAAGCTTTCTTT CSQLKETEAFF
NA TRBJ1-1 TRBV5-1 NA TGCGCCAGCAGCTTGGCCTTAGGGGGGAACACTGAAGCTTTCTTT CASSLALGGNTEAFF
NA TRBJ1-4 TRBV19 few TGTGCCAGTAGCCCGGGACATTATAATGAAAAACTGTTTTTT CASSPGHYNEKLFF
NA TRBJ2-2 TRBV27 once TGTGCCAGCAGTTTGATCGGGACCGGGGAGCTGTTTTTT CASSLIGTGELFF
NA TRBJ2-7 TRBV6-5 NA TGTGCCAGCAGCCCTCAGGGTGGCGAGCAGTACTTC CASSPQGGEQYF
NA TRBJ1-1 TRBV25-1 NA TGTGCCAGCACAAAGCCTGGGGGGGGGCGTAACACTGAAGCTTTCTTT CASTKPGGGRNTEAFF
NA TRBJ2-5 TRBV30 NA TGTGCCTGGAGTGACCCCATGGGGCCCACCGGGGAGACCCAGTACTTC CAWSDPMGPTGETQYF
NA TRBJ2-7 TRBV5-6 NA TGTGCCAGCAGCTTACAGAACTCCTACGAGCAGTACTTC CASSLQNSYEQYF
TRBD1 TRBJ1-6 TRBV28 NA TGTGCCAGCAGACTCACAGGGGCGGGCTCACCCCTCCACTTT CASRLTGAGSPLHF
TRBD2 TRBJ2-1 TRBV7-8 once TGTGCCAGCAGCTACGCTAGCGGGAGATCCTACAATGAGCAGTTCTTC CASSYASGRSYNEQFF
NA TRBJ2-5 TRBV19 NA TGTGCCAGTAGTGACAGCGCCCAAGAGACCCAGTACTTC CASSDSAQETQYF
NA TRBJ1-1 TRBV7-2 NA TGTGCCAGCAGCTCAACCTGGTGGACTAACACTGAAGCTTTCTTT CASSSTWWTNTEAFF
NA TRBJ2-7 TRBV4-1 NA TGCGCCAGCAGCGTAAACACAGGCCGTCTGCCTTCCTACGAGCAGTACTTC CASSVNTGRLPSYEQYF
NA TRBJ1-1 TRBV29-1 NA TGCAGCGTTGAAAGATTCGTGGCAGGTGAAGCTTTCTTT CSVERFVAGEAFF
TRBD2 TRBJ2-1 TRBV7-3 NA TGTGCCAGCAGCTTATTGGCGGGGGGATTCAATGAGCAGTTCTTC CASSLLAGGFNEQFF
NA TRBJ2-5 TRBV21-1 NA TGTGCCAGCAGCAAAATTCCGCAGGGCAATGAGACCCAGTACTTC CASSKIPQGNETQYF